This TCR beta chain was captured in a study of a mutant IDH1 vaccine in newly diagnosed glioma. Study at large: Standard pretreatment was either radiotherapy, temozolomide, or, for most, radiochemotherapy with temozolomide. Whole-study results and caveats: Immune responses induced by the vaccine were seen in 93.3% of patients, spanning multiple MHC alleles.

Germline loops: CDR1 SGHDT, CDR2 YYEEEE. V lost 0 bases to trimming and J lost 7 bases, with 17 bases between them. This CDR3 is built from 16 residues. Details on this clone: Its antigen is not known.

Here immunoSEQ multiplex PCR was the method, and the copy in TCRdb shows in-frame clones only, minus some. The table shows tens of thousands of clones, with around 93% occurring only once. Time point given: week 23, last vaccination. The study gave 300 ug of mutant IDH1 20-mer peptide per vaccine dose, with topical imiquimod. The chain has TRBV5-6 and TRBJ1-5; D might be TRBD1 (5 bases). The specimen was PBMCs, collected from a glioma patient whose treatment included an IDH1 peptide vaccine. The receptor's source is a man in his fifties or sixties with glioma. CDR3 in DNA: TGTGCCAGCAGCTTGGGATTCGGGGGGAGCGGCCAGCCCCAGCATTTT. This sequence encodes CASSLGFGGSGQPQHF.